What follows are 29 T cell receptor beta chains derived from one specimen sequenced in a study of T cells in Graves' hyperthyroidism and ophthalmopathy. RNA transcripts provided the source from which TCR beta CDR3 regions were amplified. The TCR CDR3 was amplified in a first-round RT-PCR using the HTBI primer set. TCRdb recomputed calls from the multiplex PCR reads with MiXCR, one row per CDR3 protein. The top ten hold about 30% of the sample, which has hundreds of thousands of distinct CDR3 sequences, less than 30% seen once. The specimen was blood. Receptors originate from a man aged 40-49 years with Graves' hyperthyroidism that later progressed to Graves' ophthalmopathy.

This clonotype was seen many times. This sequence joins TRBV6-2 or TRBV6-3 and TRBJ2-2; TRBD2 aligns across 14 bases. CDR1 and CDR2 (germline): MNHEY, SVGEGT. The CDR3 runs 18 residues. With 7 bases clipped from V and 5 bases from J, the junction kept 12 bases outside the gene matches. CDR3 DNA sequence: TGTGCCAGCAAGCTCGGGACTAGCGGGAGATCGGGGACCGGGGAGCTGTTTTTT. It specifies CASKLGTSGRSGTGELFF.

Written as DNA, the CDR3 is TGTGCCAGCAGTAGGGCCAGCTATAGCAATCAGCCCCAGCATTTT. Its protein is CASSRASYSNQPQHF. J is TRBJ1-5 and V is TRBV6-1; D is unresolved. The germline CDR1 and CDR2 sequences are MNHNS and SASEGT. The CDR3 loop spans 15 amino acids. V lost 5 bases to trimming and J lost 0 bases, with 11 bases between them.

This clonotype was seen many times. This sequence joins TRBV14 and TRBJ1-1, with 9 nucleotides matching TRBD1. Germline-derived CDR1 and CDR2 are SGHDN and FVKESK. The CDR3 length is 16 residues. J lost 10 bases, V lost 0 bases, and 12 bases had no gene match. The CDR3 loop reads CASSQDQGQGVWSAFF. DNA of the CDR3: TGTGCCAGCAGCCAAGATCAGGGACAGGGCGTATGGTCAGCTTTCTTT.

Many counts were recorded for this clonotype. The chain uses TRBV2 and TRBJ2-6; D is possibly TRBD2 (6 bases). The V and J ends lost 8 bases and 0 bases respectively, with 11 bases between them. CDR3 length: 15 amino acids. CDR1 is SNHLY, CDR2 FYNNEI, per germline. The chain's CDR3 is CASLASLSGANVLTF. The CDR3 DNA reads TGTGCCAGCCTAGCGAGTCTCTCTGGGGCCAACGTCCTGACTTTC.

This clonotype was recorded at least ten times. The chain recombines TRBV6-5 with TRBJ2-7, with D possibly TRBD1 on 6 matching bases. The CDR3 runs to 15 residues. Trimming cost V 2 bases and J 3 bases, with 14 bases left between them. Germline V gene lookup returns CDR1 MNHEY and CDR2 SVGAGI. CDR3 DNA sequence: TGTGCCAGCAGTTACCGGGACACAGAGGTCTACGAGCAGTACTTC. It codes for CASSYRDTEVYEQYF.

This clonotype was observed many times. The chain uses TRBV11-3 and TRBJ2-2; D may be TRBD1 (6 bases). This CDR3 comprises 15 residues. Per germline, CDR1 SGHNT and CDR2 YENEEA. Trimming left V 11 bases short and J 5 bases short, with 21 bases between. The CDR3 loop reads CAAGDPRGGTGELFF. The CDR3 DNA reads TGTGCCGCTGGGGACCCCCGAGGGGGTACCGGGGAGCTGTTTTTT.

This clonotype was counted many times. The rearrangement joins TRBV7-9 to TRBJ1-1; D might be TRBD1 (5 bases). The CDR3 spans 16 residues. With 3 bases removed from V and 1 base from J, the gap between germline ends came to 15 bases. Germline lookup yields CDR1 SEHNR and CDR2 FQNEAQ (reference sequence). The CDR3 loop reads CASSFPWGDWNTEAFF. The CDR3 DNA reads as TGTGCCAGCAGCTTTCCCTGGGGGGACTGGAACACTGAAGCTTTCTTT.

This clonotype was observed a few times. The V call is TRBV10-3, the J call TRBJ2-7; either TRBD1 or TRBD2 may fit D (5 bases each). Between the trimmed V and J ends, which lost 0 bases and 5 bases, there was a span of 11 bases. The V gene's germline CDR1 is ENHRY and CDR2 SYGVKD. The CDR3 totals 14 residues. The CDR3 sequence: CAISESGDGDEQYF. The CDR3 nucleotides are TGTGCCATCAGTGAGTCCGGGGACGGCGACGAGCAGTACTTC.

The chain uses TRBV15 and TRBJ1-1; D possibly corresponds to TRBD1 (5 bases). V was pared by 4 bases and J by 7 bases, with 13 bases between. This CDR3 contains 13 residues. Germline CDR1 is LNHNV and CDR2 is YYDKDF (reference sequence). The CDR3 sequence: CATSMDIALEAFF. In DNA form, the CDR3 reads TGTGCCACCAGCATGGACATCGCACTTGAAGCTTTCTTT.

This clonotype occurred many times. This rearrangement joins TRBV3-1 to TRBJ1-2, with D perhaps matching TRBD1 (6 bases). V was clipped by 1 base and J by 7 bases, with 13 bases between them. The CDR3 length is 14 residues. Germline V lookup: CDR1 LGHDT, CDR2 YNNKEL (reference sequence). CDR3 region: CASSQGPGALGYTF. CDR3 bases: TGTGCCAGCAGCCAAGGCCCGGGGGCGCTTGGCTACACCTTC. The full variable domain, with the rest looked up from reference TRBV3-1 and TRBJ1-2, is DTAVSQTPKYLVTQMGNDKSIKCEQNLGHDTMYWYKQDSKKFLKIMFSYNNKELIINETVPNRFSPKSPDKAHLNLHINSLELGDSAVYFCASSQGPGALGYTFGSGTRLTVV.

The genes are TRBV20-1 and TRBJ1-1; the match to TRBD1 covers 8 bases. Germline-derived CDR1 and CDR2 are DFQATT and SNEGSKA (reference sequence). The CDR3 has 15 residues. The V segment lost 1 base and the J segment 5 bases; nucleotides outside the gene matches: 9. The CDR3 DNA reads TGCAGTGCTAGAGCGGCAGGGGGCGTGGAGACTGAAGCTTTCTTT. Protein: CSARAAGGVETEAFF.

The table lists this clonotype with many counts. J is TRBJ2-5 and V is TRBV2, with D perhaps assigned TRBD1 or TRBD2 (5 bases each). V was shortened by 8 bases and J by 8 bases, with 27 bases between the two germline ends. The CDR3 runs to 16 residues. The germline CDR1 and CDR2 sequences are SNHLY and FYNNEI. The CDR3 spells CASLDYPRGGVQTQYF. The CDR3 region has the DNA TGTGCCAGCCTTGACTACCCAAGGGGCGGTGTTCAAACCCAGTACTTC.

The chain has TRBV6-5 and TRBJ1-2, with D possibly TRBD1 on 6 matching bases. Germline V gene lookup returns CDR1 MNHEY and CDR2 SVGAGI. This CDR3 comprises 14 residues. Between the trimmed V and J ends, which lost 5 bases and 3 bases, there was a span of 13 bases. The CDR3 DNA reads as TGTGCCAGCAGTAGACACAGGGAGGACTATGGCTACACCTTC. Protein sequence: CASSRHREDYGYTF.

Many counts were recorded for this clonotype. The chain has TRBV5-1 and TRBJ2-2; D not resolved. Deletions cut 4 bases from V and 4 bases from J, with 17 bases between. In germline, CDR1 is SGHRS, CDR2 YFSETQ. The CDR3 has 16 amino acids. The CDR3 bases are TGCGCCAGCAGCCCCCCGGGCCTCTATTCCACCGGGGAGCTGTTTTTT. Its protein is CASSPPGLYSTGELFF.

This clonotype was seen ten or more times. The V call is TRBV7-8, the J call TRBJ1-5, with no clear D. Germline CDR1 reads SGHVS; CDR2 reads FQNEAQ. V gave up 2 bases and J gave up 0 bases, with 11 bases separating them. This CDR3 is 16 amino acids long. This CDR3 reads CASSLRAGYSNQPQHF. The CDR3 region has the DNA TGTGCCAGCAGCTTAAGGGCGGGTTATAGCAATCAGCCCCAGCATTTT.

This clonotype was picked up many times. The chain uses TRBV12-3 or TRBV12-4 and TRBJ2-5; the D call may be TRBD1 or TRBD2 (5 bases each). Trimming stripped 5 bases from V and 4 bases from J, with 11 bases between. The CDR3 totals 13 residues. CDR3 region: CASSPWGTETQYF. Written as DNA, the CDR3 is TGTGCCAGCAGTCCCTGGGGGACAGAGACCCAGTACTTC.

This clonotype was recorded many times. The rearrangement links TRBV9 to TRBJ2-7, with a tentative D call TRBD1 (6 bases). Germline CDR1 SGDLS, CDR2 YYNGEE. Trimming took off 4 bases at V and 3 bases at J, with 11 bases between the two ends. This CDR3 spans 13 amino acids. The CDR3 region is CASSPQGLYEQYF. Here the CDR3 DNA reads TGTGCCAGCAGCCCCCAGGGGCTCTACGAGCAGTACTTC.

The chain carries TRBV6-1 and TRBJ2-7, with D possibly matching TRBD1 (6 bases). The V end was cut by 5 bases, the J end by 0 bases, with 17 bases between. This CDR3 spans 16 amino acids. The V gene's germline CDR1 is MNHNS and CDR2 SASEGT. The CDR3 nucleotides read TGTGCCAGCAGTCGACTACAGGGTCCTAGCTCCTACGAGCAGTACTTC. This codes for CASSRLQGPSSYEQYF.

This clonotype was picked up many times. The rearrangement links TRBV7-8 to TRBJ2-7; no clear D. Between the trimmed V and J ends, which lost 5 bases and 0 bases, there was a span of 11 bases. The CDR3 consists of 14 residues. CDR1 and CDR2 (germline): SGHVS, FQNEAQ. The CDR3 DNA follows: TGTGCCAGCAGCACCCAAGCAAGCTCCTACGAGCAGTACTTC. Its protein is CASSTQASSYEQYF.

This chain connects TRBV29-1 to TRBJ1-2; D remains unclear. CDR3 size: 10 residues. CDR1 and CDR2 from the germline V gene are SQVTM and ANQGSEA. Trimming pared 2 bases from V and 3 bases from J, leaving 1 base between. CDR3 sequence: CSVEYYGYTF. CDR3 sequence (DNA): TGCAGCGTTGAATACTATGGCTACACCTTC.

This clonotype was counted at least ten times. The chain employs TRBV6-2 or TRBV6-3 and TRBJ2-4, with 8 nucleotides matching TRBD2. Germline V gene lookup returns CDR1 MNHEY and CDR2 SVGEGT. V was clipped by 5 bases and J by 6 bases; unmatched bases: 9. The CDR3 spans 15 residues. This chain's CDR3 is CASSPGAGGTNIQYF. The CDR3 DNA reads TGTGCCAGCAGTCCGGGCGCGGGGGGCACAAACATTCAGTACTTC.

This clonotype was seen repeatedly, ten times or more. The chain carries TRBV7-2 and TRBJ2-7; 7 bases fit TRBD1. The CDR3 covers 13 residues. The V gene's germline CDR1 is SGHTA and CDR2 FQGNSA. V was clipped by 4 bases and J by 3 bases; unmatched bases: 3. The CDR3 coding sequence is TGTGCCAGCAGCTGGGACAGTCTCTACGAGCAGTACTTC. Its protein product is CASSWDSLYEQYF.

This clonotype was recorded many times. The chain combines TRBV7-2 with TRBJ1-2; D is perhaps TRBD1 (6 bases). Germline values: CDR1 SGHTA, CDR2 FQGNSA. The CDR3 sequence is 12 residues long. The V end lost 2 bases, the J end lost 7 bases, and 8 bases lay between the germline ends. The chain's CDR3 is CASSLMGAGYTF. In nucleotides, the CDR3 is TGTGCCAGCAGCTTAATGGGGGCTGGCTACACCTTC.

This rearrangement joins TRBV7-2 to TRBJ2-7, with D perhaps matching TRBD2 (6 bases). CDR1 is SGHTA and CDR2 is FQGNSA in the germline V gene. The germline V and J ends were trimmed by 6 bases and 2 bases, with 11 bases remaining between them. The CDR3 loop spans 13 amino acids. The CDR3 protein is CASRTGGAYEQYF. In nucleotides, the CDR3 is TGTGCCAGCAGAACAGGAGGGGCCTACGAGCAGTACTTC.

There are a few counts of this clonotype. The rearrangement links TRBV6-1 to TRBJ2-7, with D tentatively TRBD2 (5 bases). The CDR3 spans 15 residues. V lost 6 bases to trimming and J lost 4 bases, with 19 bases between them. Germline values: CDR1 MNHNS, CDR2 SASEGT. DNA of the CDR3: TGTGCCAGCAGGACTACCGGGTCCCTGAGGTACGAGCAGTACTTC. Protein sequence: CASRTTGSLRYEQYF.

This clonotype has a count of ten or more. The J gene is TRBJ2-2, the V gene TRBV7-8; TRBD1 aligns across 12 bases. Unmatched junction bases numbered 14, after V lost 6 bases and J lost 6 bases. The length of the CDR3 is 18 residues. Germline CDR1 reads SGHVS; CDR2 reads FQNEAQ. This CDR3 reads CASRNGTGGTLIAGELFF. CDR3 DNA sequence: TGTGCCAGCAGGAATGGGACAGGGGGCACTTTGATTGCCGGGGAGCTGTTTTTT.

At least ten counts were recorded for this clonotype. The chain joins TRBV19 to TRBJ2-5; TRBD1 agrees at 8 bases. The CDR3 is made up of 14 amino acids. CDR1 is LNHDA and CDR2 is SQIVND in the germline V gene (reference sequence). Trimming cost V 1 base and J 5 bases; bases outside gene matches: 3. Here the CDR3 reads CASSIAGQVETQYF. The CDR3 DNA reads TGTGCCAGTAGTATAGCGGGACAGGTGGAGACCCAGTACTTC.

This CDR3 reads CASRTGSTGYTF. CDR3 nucleotides: TGTGCCAGCAGGACAGGGAGTACTGGCTACACCTTC. This rearrangement joins TRBV6-1 to TRBJ1-2, with 7 bases identical to TRBD1. The junction had 5 bases not matched to a gene; V was cut back by 6 bases and J by 7 bases. CDR1 is MNHNS and CDR2 is SASEGT in the germline V gene. The CDR3 length is 12 residues.

This clonotype showed up many times. The J gene is TRBJ2-7, the V gene TRBV11-2, with 9 bases aligning to TRBD1. This CDR3 spans 14 amino acids. Germline assignment: CDR1 SGHAT and CDR2 FQNNGV. The trim removed 6 bases at V and 0 bases at J, leaving 3 bases unmatched. The CDR3 bases are TGTGCCAGCAGATCGACAGGGGGCTCCTACGAGCAGTACTTC. Translating gives CASRSTGGSYEQYF.